These T cell receptor beta chains were read from a single sample in a study of blood T cell repertoires in COVID-19. The data were produced by immunoSEQ multiplex PCR, yet TCRdb's version contains in-frame clones alone and is incomplete. There are 300,000 to 350,000 clones in the sample; about 90% occur only once, and around 4.3% lies in the top ten. Sequenced: PBMCs or T cells enriched from blood (not recorded which). The receptors were sampled from a woman between 18 and 30 years old with acute COVID-19. Both conserved end residues are part of each CDR3. A D gene is named only where the DNA matches it firmly.

TRBV10-3,TRBJ1-1,NA,CAISETTGTEAFF
TRBV7-3,TRBJ1-1,TRBD1,CASSHLTGTGGINTEAFF
TRBV5-6,TRBJ2-5,TRBD2,CASSSISGSETQYF
TRBV21-1,TRBJ2-2,NA,CASSKGFKTGGPTGELFF
TRBV5-1,TRBJ2-1,TRBD1,CASSSQPGQDNEQFF
TRBV28,TRBJ1-2,NA,CASSLSDGDYGYTF
TRBV18,TRBJ2-4,TRBD1,CASSGTGDSVNIQYF
TRBV12-3/TRBV12-4,TRBJ1-3,NA,CASSFQHGNTIYF
TRBV2,TRBJ2-7,TRBD1,CASSPTRQGFSPEQYF
TRBV19,TRBJ2-7,NA,CASSIGSGSYEQYF
TRBV7-9,TRBJ1-1,TRBD1,CASSPGTENTEAFF
TRBV5-1,TRBJ1-6,NA,CASSFGGIGNSPLHF
TRBV11-1,TRBJ2-5,NA,CASSFRSGETQYF
TRBV3-1/TRBV3-2,TRBJ2-7,NA,CASSRTPGTVAYEQYF
TRBV28,TRBJ2-6,NA,CASSSGMGGANVLTF
TRBV7-6,TRBJ1-1,NA,CASSYTLNTEAFF
TRBV11-3,TRBJ2-1,NA,CASRRGTSSYNEQFF
TRBV6-5,TRBJ1-6,NA,CASSYSARVGSPLHF
TRBV28,TRBJ1-5,NA,CASSSAGESNQPQHF
TRBV11-2,TRBJ2-7,TRBD2,CASSQLVVAGAREQYF
TRBV21-1,TRBJ2-7,NA,CASSKLADGKRTYEQYF
TRBV28,TRBJ2-2,TRBD1,CASSLDRGVAGELFF
TRBV29-1,TRBJ2-3,TRBD2,CSVGGSGRAGSTDTQYF
TRBV28,TRBJ2-7,NA,CASSSSRVEQYF
TRBV5-1,TRBJ1-4,TRBD1,CASSGDRVEKLFF
TRBV7-9,TRBJ2-7,TRBD2,CASSPRPVRLADSSYEQYF
TRBV5-1,TRBJ2-3,NA,CASSENGLTGDTQYF
TRBV6-5,TRBJ2-2,NA,CASSYAGTGELFF
TRBV5-5,TRBJ2-2,TRBD2,CASSFLAPLAGVTRGELFF
TRBV11-2,TRBJ2-1,TRBD2,CASSEGLAGGFEQFF
TRBV5-6,TRBJ2-7,NA,CASSQDEGEQYF
TRBV24-1,TRBJ1-1,TRBD1,CATSDFRGLGTEAFF
TRBV7-9,TRBJ1-4,TRBD1,CASSSYRWDRAFSKLFF